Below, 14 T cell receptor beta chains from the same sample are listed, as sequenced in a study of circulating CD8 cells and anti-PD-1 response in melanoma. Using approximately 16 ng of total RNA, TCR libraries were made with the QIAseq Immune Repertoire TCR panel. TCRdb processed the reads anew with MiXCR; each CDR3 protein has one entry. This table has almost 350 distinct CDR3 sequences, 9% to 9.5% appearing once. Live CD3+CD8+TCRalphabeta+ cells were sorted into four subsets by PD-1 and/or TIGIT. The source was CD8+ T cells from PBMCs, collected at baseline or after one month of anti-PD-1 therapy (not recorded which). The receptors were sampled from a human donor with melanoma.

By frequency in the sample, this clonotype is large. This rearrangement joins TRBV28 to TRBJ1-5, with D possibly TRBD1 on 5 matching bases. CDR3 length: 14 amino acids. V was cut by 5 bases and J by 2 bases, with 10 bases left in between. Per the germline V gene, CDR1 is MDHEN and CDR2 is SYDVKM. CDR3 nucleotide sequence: TGTGCCAGCAGTCGGGGCCGCGGCAATCAGCCCCAGCATTTT. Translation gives CASSRGRGNQPQHF. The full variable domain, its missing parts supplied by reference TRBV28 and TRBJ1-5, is DVKVTQSSRYLVKRTGEKVFLECVQDMDHENMFWYRQDPGLGLRLIYFSYDVKMKEKGDIPEGYSVSREKKERFSLILESASTNQTSMYLCASSRGRGNQPQHFGDGTRLSIL.

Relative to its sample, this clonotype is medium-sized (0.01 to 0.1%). CDR3 loop: CASSLGQVGANVLTF. The CDR3 region has the DNA TGTGCCAGCAGCCTGGGGCAGGTTGGGGCCAACGTCCTGACTTTC. The chain uses TRBV7-6 and TRBJ2-6; perhaps TRBD1 as D (5 bases). This CDR3 comprises 15 residues. Trimming left V 5 bases short and J 3 bases short, with 11 bases between. The germline V gene has CDR1 SGHVS and CDR2 FNYEAQ.

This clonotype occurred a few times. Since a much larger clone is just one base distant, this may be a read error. The CDR3 is CASSPSGGNQPQRF. Here the CDR3 DNA reads TGTGCCAGCAGCCCGAGTGGTGGCAATCAGCCCCAGCGTTTT. The chain is built from TRBV7-3 and TRBJ1-5; no clear D gene. CDR1 SGHTA and CDR2 FQGTGA come from the germline V gene. The CDR3 extends over 14 amino acids.

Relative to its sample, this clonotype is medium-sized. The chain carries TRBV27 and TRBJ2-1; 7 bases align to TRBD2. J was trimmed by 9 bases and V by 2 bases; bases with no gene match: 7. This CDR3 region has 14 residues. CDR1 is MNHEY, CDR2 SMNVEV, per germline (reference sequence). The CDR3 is CASSLIAGVVEQFF. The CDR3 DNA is TGTGCCAGCAGTTTAATCGCGGGAGTGGTTGAGCAGTTCTTC.

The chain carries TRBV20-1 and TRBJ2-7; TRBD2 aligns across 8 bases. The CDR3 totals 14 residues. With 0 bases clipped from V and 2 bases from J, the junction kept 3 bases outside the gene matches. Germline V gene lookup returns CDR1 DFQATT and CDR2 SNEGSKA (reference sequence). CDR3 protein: CSARDGGEAYEQYF. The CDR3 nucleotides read TGCAGTGCTAGAGACGGGGGGGAGGCCTACGAGCAGTACTTC.

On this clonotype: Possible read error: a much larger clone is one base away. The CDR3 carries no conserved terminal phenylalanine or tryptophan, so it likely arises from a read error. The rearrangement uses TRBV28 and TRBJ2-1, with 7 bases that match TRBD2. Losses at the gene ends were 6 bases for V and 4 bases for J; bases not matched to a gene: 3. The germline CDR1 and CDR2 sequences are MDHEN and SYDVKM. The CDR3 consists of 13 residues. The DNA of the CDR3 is TGTGCCAGCAGGCCTAGCGGATACAATGAGCAGTTCCTC. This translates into CASRPSGYNEQFL.

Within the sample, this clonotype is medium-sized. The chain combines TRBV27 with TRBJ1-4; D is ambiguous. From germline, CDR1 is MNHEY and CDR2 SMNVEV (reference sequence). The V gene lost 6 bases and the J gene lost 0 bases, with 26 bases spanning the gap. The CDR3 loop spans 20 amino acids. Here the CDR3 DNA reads TGTGCCAGCAGAGCTACCTCAGGAGGATGGAGGGATGCAACTAATGAAAAACTGTTTTTT. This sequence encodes CASRATSGGWRDATNEKLFF.

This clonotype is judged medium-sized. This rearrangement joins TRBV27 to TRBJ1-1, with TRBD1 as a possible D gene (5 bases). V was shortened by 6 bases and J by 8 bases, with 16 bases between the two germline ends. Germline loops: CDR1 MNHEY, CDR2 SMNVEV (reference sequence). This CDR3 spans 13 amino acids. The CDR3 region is CASRVGQGTEAFF. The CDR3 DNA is TGTGCCAGCAGAGTTGGGCAGGGAACCGAAGCTTTCTTT.

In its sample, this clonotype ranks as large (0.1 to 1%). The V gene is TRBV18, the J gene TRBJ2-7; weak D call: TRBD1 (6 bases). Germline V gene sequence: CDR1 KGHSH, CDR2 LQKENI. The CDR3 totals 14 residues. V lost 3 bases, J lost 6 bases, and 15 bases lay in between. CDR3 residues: CASSPTGYFGEQYF. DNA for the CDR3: TGTGCCAGCTCACCCACAGGGTACTTCGGCGAGCAGTACTTC. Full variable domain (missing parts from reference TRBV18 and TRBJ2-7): NAGVMQNPRHLVRRRGQEARLRCSPMKGHSHVYWYRQLPEEGLKFMVYLQKENIIDESGMPKERFSAEFPKEGPSILRIQQVVRGDSAAYFCASSPTGYFGEQYFGPGTRLTVT.

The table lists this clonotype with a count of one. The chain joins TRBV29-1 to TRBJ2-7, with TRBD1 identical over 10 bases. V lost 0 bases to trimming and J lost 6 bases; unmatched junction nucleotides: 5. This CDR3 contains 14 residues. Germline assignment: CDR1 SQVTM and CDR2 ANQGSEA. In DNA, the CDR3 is TGCAGCGTTGAAGAAGGGACAGGGGTGCTCGAGCAGTACTTC. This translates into CSVEEGTGVLEQYF.

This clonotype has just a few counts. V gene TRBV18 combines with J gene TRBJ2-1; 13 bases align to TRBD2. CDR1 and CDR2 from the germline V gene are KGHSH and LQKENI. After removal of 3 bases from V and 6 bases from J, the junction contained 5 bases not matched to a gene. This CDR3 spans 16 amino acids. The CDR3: CASSPELAGGVNEQFF. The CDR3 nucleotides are TGTGCCAGCTCACCGGAACTAGCGGGAGGGGTCAATGAGCAGTTCTTC.

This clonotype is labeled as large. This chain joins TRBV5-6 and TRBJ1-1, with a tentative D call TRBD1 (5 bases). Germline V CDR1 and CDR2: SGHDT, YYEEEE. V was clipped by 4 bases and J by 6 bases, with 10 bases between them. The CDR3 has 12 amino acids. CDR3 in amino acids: CASSLRGAEAFF. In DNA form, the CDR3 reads TGTGCCAGCAGCCTAAGGGGAGCTGAAGCTTTCTTT. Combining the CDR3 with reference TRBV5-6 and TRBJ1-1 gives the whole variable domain DAGVTQSPTHLIKTRGQQVTLRCSPKSGHDTVSWYQQALGQGPQFIFQYYEEEERQRGNFPDRFSGHQFPNYSSELNVNALLLGDSALYLCASSLRGAEAFFGQGTRLTVV.

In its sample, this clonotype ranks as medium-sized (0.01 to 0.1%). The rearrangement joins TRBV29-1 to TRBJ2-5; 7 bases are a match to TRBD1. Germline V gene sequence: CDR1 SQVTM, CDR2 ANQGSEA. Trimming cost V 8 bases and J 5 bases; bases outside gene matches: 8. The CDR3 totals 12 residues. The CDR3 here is CSTRQGRETQYF. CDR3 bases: TGCAGCACTCGACAGGGCAGGGAGACCCAGTACTTC.

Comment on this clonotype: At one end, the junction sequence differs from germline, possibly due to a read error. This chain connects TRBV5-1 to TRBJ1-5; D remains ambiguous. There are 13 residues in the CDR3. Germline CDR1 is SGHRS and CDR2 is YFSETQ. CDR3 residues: CASSLEGDRPQHF. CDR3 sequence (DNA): TGCGCCAGCAGTTTGGAGGGAGATCGGCCCCAGCATTTT.